These 25 T cell receptor beta chains came from one sample sequenced in a study of T cells in Graves' hyperthyroidism and ophthalmopathy. Amplification targeted TCR beta CDR3 regions from RNA transcripts. Primed by the HTBI set, a first-round RT-PCR was run on the TCR CDR3. TCRdb processed the multiplex PCR reads anew with MiXCR; each CDR3 protein has one entry. The sample carries approximately 600,000 distinct CDR3 sequences, approximately 14% recorded once. What was sequenced was blood. The receptors come from a woman aged 40 to 55 with Graves' ophthalmopathy.

The J gene is TRBJ2-7, the V gene TRBV5-1; D may be TRBD1 (6 bases). The V and J ends lost 6 bases and 9 bases respectively, with 16 bases between them. Germline V gene data show CDR1 as SGHRS and CDR2 as YFSETQ. There are 12 residues in the CDR3. The CDR3 region has the DNA TGCGCCAGCAACGAGGGACACTCCGGGCAGTACTTC. Translated, it gives CASNEGHSGQYF.

This clonotype showed up many times. The CDR3: CASSYVGGNSNEQYF. The CDR3 DNA reads as TGTGCCAGCAGTTACGTCGGGGGTAATTCCAACGAGCAGTACTTC. This rearrangement joins TRBV6-5 to TRBJ2-7; a possible D gene is TRBD2 (6 bases). This CDR3 has 15 residues. The V gene's germline CDR1 is MNHEY and CDR2 SVGAGI. V was pared by 2 bases and J by 5 bases, with 16 bases between.

This clonotype was detected ten times or more. The gene calls are TRBV7-2 and TRBJ1-2; D perhaps matches TRBD1 (5 bases). The CDR3 is 15 residues long. Germline V gene data show CDR1 as SGHTA and CDR2 as FQGNSA. V dropped 5 bases and J dropped 2 bases, with 15 bases sitting between them. The CDR3, as DNA: TGTGCCAGCAGCCTCTGGCCGGGGCCGAACTATGGCTACACCTTC. As protein: CASSLWPGPNYGYTF.

This clonotype showed up many times. The rearrangement links TRBV27 to TRBJ2-5; 7 bases align to TRBD2. Trimming removed 5 bases from V and 5 bases from J; junction bases left unmatched: 11. Germline values: CDR1 MNHEY, CDR2 SMNVEV (reference sequence). The CDR3 is made up of 15 amino acids. The CDR3 reads CASSAQAGIGETQYF. In DNA form, the CDR3 reads TGTGCCAGCAGTGCCCAAGCGGGGATCGGGGAGACCCAGTACTTC.

The sample holds one count of this clonotype. This clone may be a read error of a much larger clone one base away. A read error is likely, as this CDR3 ends without the conserved phenylalanine or tryptophan. This chain connects TRBV11-2 to TRBJ2-7, with D unresolved. With 5 bases removed from V and 7 bases from J, the gap between germline ends came to 12 bases. Germline-derived CDR1 and CDR2 are SGHAT and FQNNGV. This CDR3 is 12 amino acids long. This CDR3 reads CASSPLLGEQYY. For the CDR3, the DNA is TGTGCCAGCAGCCCTCTACTGGGGGAGCAGTACTAC.

The V call is TRBV4-1, the J call TRBJ2-1; D is ambiguous. Trimming took 0 bases from V and 3 from J, leaving 6 bases between them. The CDR3 totals 14 residues. Germline CDR1 and CDR2: MGHRA and YSYEKL. The CDR3: CASSQEPSYNEQFF. Here the CDR3 DNA reads TGCGCCAGCAGCCAAGAACCTAGCTACAATGAGCAGTTCTTC.

This clonotype was detected many times. This sequence joins TRBV7-9 and TRBJ1-1; D uncertain. The V gene lost 5 bases and the J gene lost 3 bases, with 13 bases spanning the gap. The CDR3 has 14 amino acids. In germline, CDR1 is SEHNR, CDR2 FQNEAQ (reference sequence). The CDR3 DNA reads as TGTGCCAGCAGCCCCTCTCTTGCGGACACTGAAGCTTTCTTT. Translation: CASSPSLADTEAFF.

This clonotype came up many times. CDR3 nucleotide sequence: TGTGCCAGCAGCTTAGACGGGGCTAAGTCCTACGAGCAGTACTTC. This codes for CASSLDGAKSYEQYF. This chain links TRBV2 with TRBJ2-7; D could derive from TRBD1 or TRBD2 (5 bases each). The CDR3 contains 15 residues. V was cut by 6 bases and J by 1 base, with 16 bases left in between. Germline loops: CDR1 SNHLY, CDR2 FYNNEI.

This clonotype has at least ten counts. The DNA of the CDR3 is TGTGCCAGCAGCCCCGTTGGGGGGGGGAACACCGGGGAGCTGTTTTTT. As protein: CASSPVGGGNTGELFF. The chain joins TRBV7-3 to TRBJ2-2; TRBD2 agrees at 7 bases. Trimming removed 5 bases from V and 1 base from J; junction bases left unmatched: 7. Germline CDR1 reads SGHTA; CDR2 reads FQGTGA. This CDR3 is built from 16 residues.

The chain employs TRBV7-2 and TRBJ2-7; a weak D match, TRBD1 (6 bases). This CDR3 region has 14 residues. The germline V gene encodes CDR1 SGHTA and CDR2 FQGNSA. Trimming shortened V by 4 bases and J by 3 bases, and 13 bases separated the two germline ends. DNA of the CDR3: TGTGCCAGCAGCTCAGGACAGACCCGCTACGAGCAGTACTTC. Translating gives CASSSGQTRYEQYF.

This clonotype showed up just a few times. A much larger clone sits a single nucleotide away, making a read error possible. The chain is built from TRBV12-3 or TRBV12-4 and TRBJ2-5; D gene unclear. The CDR3 is 13 residues long. CDR3 loop: CASSLRIQETQHF. In DNA form, the CDR3 reads TGTGCCAGCAGTTTACGTATCCAAGAGACCCAGCACTTC.

In its sample, this clonotype was seen many times. This sequence joins TRBV7-3 and TRBJ2-2, with 8 bases lining up with TRBD2. The length of the CDR3 is 14 residues. Germline V gene sequence: CDR1 SGHTA, CDR2 FQGTGA. J lost 7 bases, V lost 5 bases, and 6 bases had no gene match. CDR3 region: CASSPGLANGELFF. Here the CDR3 DNA reads TGTGCCAGCAGCCCAGGACTAGCTAACGGGGAGCTGTTTTTT.

This clonotype was recorded many times. The CDR3 does not end in the conserved phenylalanine or tryptophan, so this is likely a read error. The chain has TRBV28 and TRBJ2-7; 9 bases are a match to TRBD1. Germline assignment: CDR1 MDHEN and CDR2 SYDVKM. The CDR3 is 16 residues long. J gave up 5 bases and V 5 bases, and 13 bases lay outside the gene matches. The DNA for the CDR3 is TGTGCCAGCAGTCCCCTACCGGGACAGGGTGCAAACGAGCAGTACCTC. Protein sequence: CASSPLPGQGANEQYL.

The CDR3 DNA follows: TGTGCCAGCAGCCAAAGGGTTCCACGCCAAGCGGAGAACCGAAAAGAGACCCAGTACTTC. It codes for CASSQRVPRQAENRKETQYF. This chain links TRBV3-1 with TRBJ2-5, with D maybe TRBD2 (5 bases). The germline gives CDR1 LGHDT, CDR2 YNNKEL (reference sequence). This CDR3 spans 20 amino acids. Trimming pared 2 bases from V and 3 bases from J, leaving 28 bases between.

This clonotype has at least ten counts. The chain carries TRBV6-5 and TRBJ2-7; D gene uncertain. With 5 bases removed from V and 0 bases from J, the gap between germline ends came to 11 bases. The V gene's germline CDR1 is MNHEY and CDR2 SVGAGI. The CDR3 has 14 residues. The CDR3 DNA sequence: TGTGCCAGCAGTACCATATCCAGCTCCTACGAGCAGTACTTC. It is translated as CASSTISSSYEQYF.

In this sample, this clonotype turned up many times. This rearrangement joins TRBV2 to TRBJ2-7; TRBD1 might be the D (6 bases). The ends were cut back, 10 bases at V and 0 bases at J, with 10 bases in the middle. The CDR3 spans 12 residues. Germline values: CDR1 SNHLY, CDR2 FYNNEI. The CDR3 DNA reads TGTGCCACTACGGACAGCTCCTACGAGCAGTACTTC. It translates to CATTDSSYEQYF.

V gene TRBV5-5 combines with J gene TRBJ2-7; D not resolved. Germline assignment: CDR1 SGHKS and CDR2 YYEKEE (reference sequence). V was pared by 2 bases and J by 3 bases, with 9 bases between. CDR3 size: 13 residues. The CDR3 reads CASSFESVYEQYF. DNA of the CDR3: TGTGCCAGCAGCTTCGAGAGTGTCTACGAGCAGTACTTC.

In its sample, this clonotype was seen many times. J is TRBJ1-2 and V is TRBV11-2; D call uncertain. Looked up from germline, CDR1 is SGHAT and CDR2 is FQNNGV. The CDR3 contains 15 residues. V lost 0 bases and J 2 bases, leaving 10 bases between the germline ends. The CDR3 is CASSLDWEANYGYTF. As DNA, the CDR3 is TGTGCCAGCAGCTTAGATTGGGAAGCAAACTATGGCTACACCTTC. Looking up the rest from reference TRBV11-2 and TRBJ1-2 gives the full variable domain: EAGVAQSPRYKIIEKRQSVAFWCNPISGHATLYWYQQILGQGPKLLIQFQNNGVVDDSQLPKDRFSAERLKGVDSTLKIQPAKLEDSAVYLCASSLDWEANYGYTFGSGTRLTVV.

This clonotype showed up just once. The rearrangement links TRBV6-2 or TRBV6-3 to TRBJ2-5, with 12 bases matching TRBD2. The CDR3 consists of 14 residues. CDR1 MNHEY and CDR2 SVGEGT come from the germline V gene. The V gene end was trimmed by 6 bases and the J gene end by 4 bases; junction bases not matched to a gene: 3. CDR3 sequence reads: CASRTSGSGETQYF. CDR3 in DNA: TGTGCCAGCAGGACTAGCGGGAGCGGAGAGACCCAGTACTTC.

This clonotype was detected many times. This chain uses TRBV6-5 with TRBJ2-5; D might be TRBD2 (6 bases). The CDR3 runs 15 residues. Germline CDR1 reads MNHEY; CDR2 reads SVGAGI. Deletions cut 6 bases from V and 1 base from J, with 15 bases between. CDR3 DNA sequence: TGTGCCAGCAGAGCGTGGAGGGGACCCCAAGAGACCCAGTACTTC. Protein sequence: CASRAWRGPQETQYF.

This clonotype was seen only a few times. V and J are TRBV7-2 and TRBJ1-3; D uncertain. The V and J ends lost 4 bases and 0 bases respectively, with 7 bases between them. Germline V gene data show CDR1 as SGHTA and CDR2 as FQGNSA. CDR3 length: 14 residues. The CDR3 nucleotides read TGTGCCAGCAGCTATTCAGACTCTGGAAACACCATATATTTT. Translation: CASSYSDSGNTIYF.

The sample holds many counts of this clonotype. The J gene is TRBJ1-2, the V gene TRBV12-5, with 7 bases that match TRBD1. The V and J ends lost 6 bases and 8 bases, in that order; junction bases with no gene match: 9. The CDR3 loop spans 13 amino acids. Germline loops: CDR1 LGHNT, CDR2 FRNRAP. The CDR3 DNA reads as TGTGCTAGTGGCCCTGGTGACAGGGTAGGCTACACCTTC. Its protein is CASGPGDRVGYTF.

The rearrangement uses TRBV6-1 and TRBJ2-7; 7 nucleotides agree with TRBD1. CDR1 is MNHNS, CDR2 SASEGT, per germline. The CDR3 contains 14 residues. The J segment lost 3 bases and the V segment lost 1 base, leaving 3 bases of the junction unmatched. DNA of the CDR3: TGTGCCAGCAGTGAAGGGACAGGATTCTACGAGCAGTACTTC. Translation gives CASSEGTGFYEQYF.

This clonotype has a handful of counts. V is TRBV11-1 and J is TRBJ1-1; maybe TRBD1 (5 bases). V lost 7 bases and J 3 bases, leaving 21 bases between the germline ends. The germline V gene has CDR1 SGHAT and CDR2 FQDESV (reference sequence). The CDR3 contains 16 residues. The CDR3 bases are TGTGCCAGCACCCAACTTAGATCGGGGCTCGACACTGAAGCTTTCTTT. Its protein product is CASTQLRSGLDTEAFF. Combining the CDR3 with reference TRBV11-1 and TRBJ1-1 gives the whole variable domain EAEVAQSPRYKITEKSQAVAFWCDPISGHATLYWYRQILGQGPELLVQFQDESVVDDSQLPKDRFSAERLKGVDSTLKIQPAELGDSAMYLCASTQLRSGLDTEAFFGQGTRLTVV.

This clonotype was counted many times. The rearrangement joins TRBV4-3 to TRBJ2-2, with a tentative D call TRBD2 (6 bases). The V end lost 4 bases, the J end lost 7 bases, and 16 bases lay between the germline ends. The CDR3 totals 15 residues. Germline V CDR1 and CDR2: LGHNA, YSLEER. The CDR3 sequence is CASSLSALGGGELFF. The DNA for the CDR3 is TGCGCCAGCAGCCTCTCCGCACTGGGAGGCGGGGAGCTGTTTTTT.